The sequence of this T cell receptor (beta chain) was determined in a study of T cell responses to AZD1222 COVID-19 vaccine. Study-level findings and limits: Females made up more of the donors, who were largely white British, and clonal diversity may have come out too low.

TCRdb's copy holds only in-frame clones and misses some; the assay was immunoSEQ multiplex PCR. The sample lists over 100,000 clones, 90% to 95% occurring once. For this clone: What it binds is not known.

The CDR3 runs to 17 residues. In germline, CDR1 is SEHNR, CDR2 FQNEAQ (reference sequence). The V end was cut by 3 bases, the J end by 1 base, with 13 bases between. This TCR was sampled from an adult in good health. Sample: peripheral blood, taken on day 0 of AZD1222 vaccination. The chain combines TRBV7-9 with TRBJ1-6; D perhaps matches TRBD1 (5 bases). CDR3 nucleotide sequence: TGTGCCAGCAGCTTGGGTCGGGGGGGTTCCTATAATTCACCCCTCCACTTT. Protein sequence: CASSLGRGGSYNSPLHF.